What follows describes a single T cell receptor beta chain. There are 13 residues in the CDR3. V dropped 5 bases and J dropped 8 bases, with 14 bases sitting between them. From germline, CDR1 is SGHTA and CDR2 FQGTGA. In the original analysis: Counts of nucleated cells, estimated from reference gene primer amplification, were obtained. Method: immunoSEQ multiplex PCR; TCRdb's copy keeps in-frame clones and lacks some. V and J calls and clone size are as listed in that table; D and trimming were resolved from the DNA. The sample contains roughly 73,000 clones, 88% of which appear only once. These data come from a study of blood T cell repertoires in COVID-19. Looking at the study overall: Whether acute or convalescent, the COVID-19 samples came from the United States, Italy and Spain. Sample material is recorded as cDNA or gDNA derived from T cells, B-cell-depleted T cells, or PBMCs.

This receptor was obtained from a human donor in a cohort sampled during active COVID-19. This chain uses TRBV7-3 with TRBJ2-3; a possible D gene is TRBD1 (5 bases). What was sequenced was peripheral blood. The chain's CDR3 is CASSLGPQGTQYF. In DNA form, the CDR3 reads TGTGCCAGCAGCCTAGGACCTCAGGGTACGCAGTATTTT. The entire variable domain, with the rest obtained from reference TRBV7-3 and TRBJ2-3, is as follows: GAGVSQTPSNKVTEKGKYVELRCDPISGHTALYWYRQSLGQGPEFLIYFQGTGAADDSGLPNDRFFAVRPEGSVSTLKIQRTERGDSAVYLCASSLGPQGTQYFGPGTRLTVL.